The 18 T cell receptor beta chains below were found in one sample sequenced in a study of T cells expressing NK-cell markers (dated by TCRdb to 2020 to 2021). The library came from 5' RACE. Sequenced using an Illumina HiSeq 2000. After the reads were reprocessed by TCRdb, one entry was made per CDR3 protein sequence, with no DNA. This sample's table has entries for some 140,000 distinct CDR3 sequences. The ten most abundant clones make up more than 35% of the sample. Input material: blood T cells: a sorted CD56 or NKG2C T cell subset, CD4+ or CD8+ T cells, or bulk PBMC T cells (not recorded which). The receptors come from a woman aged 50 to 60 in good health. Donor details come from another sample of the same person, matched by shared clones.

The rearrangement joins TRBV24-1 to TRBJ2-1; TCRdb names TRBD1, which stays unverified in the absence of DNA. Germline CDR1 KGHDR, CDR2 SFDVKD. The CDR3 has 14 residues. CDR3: CATSEQGGYNEQFF.

CDR3 in amino acids: CASSQVSSVNEQFF. V gene TRBV3-1 combines with J gene TRBJ2-1. The CDR3 covers 14 residues. Looked up from germline, CDR1 is LGHDT and CDR2 is YNNKEL (reference sequence).

This chain's CDR3 is CSARGGRAPEAFF. J is TRBJ1-1 and V is TRBV20-1; TCRdb's D call, TRBD1, is unchecked because there is no DNA. The germline gives CDR1 DFQATT, CDR2 SNEGSKA (reference sequence). CDR3 length: 13 amino acids.

CDR3 in amino acids: CSARGWDRVYEQYF. The chain combines TRBV20-1 with TRBJ2-7; checking the TCRdb D call of TRBD1 is not possible without DNA. This CDR3 has 14 amino acids. Germline CDR1 and CDR2: DFQATT and SNEGSKA (reference sequence).

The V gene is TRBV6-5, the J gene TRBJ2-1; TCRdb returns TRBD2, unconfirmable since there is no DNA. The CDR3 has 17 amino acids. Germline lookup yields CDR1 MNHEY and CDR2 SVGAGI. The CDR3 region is CASSYISGRASYNEQFF.

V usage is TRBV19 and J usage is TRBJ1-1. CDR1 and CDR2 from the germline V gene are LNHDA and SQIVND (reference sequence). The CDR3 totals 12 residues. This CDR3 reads CASSIDHYEAFF.

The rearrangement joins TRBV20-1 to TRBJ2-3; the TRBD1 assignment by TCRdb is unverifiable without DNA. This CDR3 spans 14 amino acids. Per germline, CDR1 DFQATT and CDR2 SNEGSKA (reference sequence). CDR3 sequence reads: CSPQGHTSTDTQYF.

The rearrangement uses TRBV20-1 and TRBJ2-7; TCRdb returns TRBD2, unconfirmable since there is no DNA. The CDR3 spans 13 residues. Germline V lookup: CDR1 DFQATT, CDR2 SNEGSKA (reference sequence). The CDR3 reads CSVNAGEPYEQYF.

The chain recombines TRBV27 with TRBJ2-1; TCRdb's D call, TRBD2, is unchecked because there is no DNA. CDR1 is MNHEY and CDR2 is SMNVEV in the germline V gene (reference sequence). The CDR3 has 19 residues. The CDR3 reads CASSSLNSGRALGYNEQFF.

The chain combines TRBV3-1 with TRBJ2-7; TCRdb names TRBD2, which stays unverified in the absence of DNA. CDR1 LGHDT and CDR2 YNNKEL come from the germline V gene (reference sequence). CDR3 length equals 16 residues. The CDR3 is CASSQEGGRAIGEQYF.

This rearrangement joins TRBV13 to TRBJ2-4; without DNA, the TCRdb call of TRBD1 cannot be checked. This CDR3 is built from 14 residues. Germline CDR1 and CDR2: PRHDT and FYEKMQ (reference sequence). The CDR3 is CASSRQGLGNIQYF.

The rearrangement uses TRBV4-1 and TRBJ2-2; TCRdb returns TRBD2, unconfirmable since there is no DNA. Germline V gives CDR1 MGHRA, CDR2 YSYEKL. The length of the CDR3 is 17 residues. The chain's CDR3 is CASSQDGLAKNTGELFF.

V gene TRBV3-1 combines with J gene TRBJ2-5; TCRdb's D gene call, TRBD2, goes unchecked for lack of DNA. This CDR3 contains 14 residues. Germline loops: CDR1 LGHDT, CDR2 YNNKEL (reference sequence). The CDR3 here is CASRIGLYQETQYF.

CDR3: CASSLASVTGELFF. The gene calls are TRBV11-2 and TRBJ2-2; TCRdb picks TRBD2, but there is no DNA to check that call. CDR1 is SGHAT and CDR2 is FQNNGV in the germline V gene. There are 14 residues in the CDR3.

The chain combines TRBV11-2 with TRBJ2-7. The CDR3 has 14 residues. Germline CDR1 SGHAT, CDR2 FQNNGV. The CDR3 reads CASSRLGATYEQYF.

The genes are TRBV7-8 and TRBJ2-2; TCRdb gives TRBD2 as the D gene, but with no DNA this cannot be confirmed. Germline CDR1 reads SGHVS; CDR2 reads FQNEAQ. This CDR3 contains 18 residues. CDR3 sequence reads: CASSLALAGASGTGELFF.

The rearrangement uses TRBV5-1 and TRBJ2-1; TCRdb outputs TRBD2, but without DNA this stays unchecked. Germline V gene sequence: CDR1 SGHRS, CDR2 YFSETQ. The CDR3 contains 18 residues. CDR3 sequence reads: CASQGGASGRSSYNEQFF.

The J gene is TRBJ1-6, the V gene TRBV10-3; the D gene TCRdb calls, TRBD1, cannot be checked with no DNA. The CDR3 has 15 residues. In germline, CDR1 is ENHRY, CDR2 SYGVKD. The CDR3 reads CAINTTPGTEAPLHF.